This T cell receptor (beta chain) appears in the sequencing data of a study of glioma-infiltrating T cells. Amplification of TCR alpha and beta CDR3 regions from RNA used iRepertoire nested multiplex PCR. One-step reverse transcription and amplification started from about 100-400 ng of tissue mRNA or PBMC total RNA. A single record per CDR3 protein comes from TCRdb applying MiXCR to the multiplex PCR reads. This table has under 200,000 distinct CDR3 sequences, 43% appearing once. This clonotype was observed at least ten times. Its antigen remains unidentified. Germline values: CDR1 MGHRA, CDR2 YSYEKL. Trimming cost V 0 bases and J 0 bases, with 14 bases left between them. This CDR3 region has 17 residues. Study-level points and caveats: Only very few CDR3 sequences appeared in both tissue and blood.

The receptor was isolated from a human donor with low-grade glioma or glioblastoma, undergoing nonglioma brain surgery, or in good health (not recorded which). Source material: glioma tissue, nonneoplastic brain tissue, or PBMCs (not recorded which). J is TRBJ1-1 and V is TRBV4-1; D is possibly TRBD1 (5 bases). CDR3 DNA sequence: TGCGCCAGCAGCCAAGAGGAGGTGGGACGTTTGAACACTGAAGCTTTCTTT. It codes for CASSQEEVGRLNTEAFF.